This TCR beta chain was documented in a study of OX40 agonist ivuxolimab in advanced cancers. The study, taken as a whole, reports: At 0.1 to 3.0 mg/kg and by week 6, clonal expansion occurred in CD4+ and CD8+ blood T cells.

Germline V gene data show CDR1 as KGHSH and CDR2 as LQKENI. V trimming: 2 bases; J trimming: 0 bases; junction bases outside the gene matches: 1. The CDR3 totals 15 residues. Blood sampling was done at baseline, cycle 4 day 1, and cycle 7 day 1. Data came from immunoSEQ multiplex PCR; TCRdb stores just in-frame clones and leaves some out. The sample consists of roughly 63,000 clones, roughly nine tenths of them appearing once. Note on this clone: Its matching antigen is unknown.

Sequenced material: CD4+ or CD8+ T cells sorted from blood, taken in a trial of the OX40 agonist ivuxolimab. This chain joins TRBV18 and TRBJ1-5; 7 nucleotides align to TRBD1. The source is an adult with an advanced solid tumor such as melanoma, head and neck, liver or kidney cancer. CDR3 coding DNA: TGTGCCAGCTCACCAGGACAGGCTAGCAATCAGCCCCAGCATTTT. Amino acid sequence: CASSPGQASNQPQHF.